The sequence of this T cell receptor beta chain was determined in a study of blood T cell repertoires in COVID-19. About the research overall: Specimens from acute and convalescent COVID-19 originated in the United States, Italy and Spain. T cells, B-cell-depleted T cells, or PBMCs supplied cDNA or gDNA.

Authors' data handling: For nucleated cells, counts were estimated from reference gene primer amplification. Generated by immunoSEQ multiplex PCR, the TCRdb table keeps only in-frame clones and is missing some. That table supplies the V and J calls and clone size; D and trimming were determined from the DNA. The data show fewer than 95,000 clones, about nine tenths seen once. The CDR3 extends over 15 amino acids. Trimming left V 6 bases short and J 0 bases short, with 12 bases between. The V gene's germline CDR1 is SNHLY and CDR2 FYNNEI. Sequencing input: peripheral blood. The genes are TRBV2 and TRBJ2-1, with a possible D match to TRBD2 (7 bases). This sequence originates from a man aged 50 or older with active or convalescent COVID-19. The CDR3 loop reads CASRGGTSSYNEQFF. CDR3 sequence (DNA): TGTGCCAGCAGGGGGGGGACAAGCTCCTACAATGAGCAGTTCTTC.